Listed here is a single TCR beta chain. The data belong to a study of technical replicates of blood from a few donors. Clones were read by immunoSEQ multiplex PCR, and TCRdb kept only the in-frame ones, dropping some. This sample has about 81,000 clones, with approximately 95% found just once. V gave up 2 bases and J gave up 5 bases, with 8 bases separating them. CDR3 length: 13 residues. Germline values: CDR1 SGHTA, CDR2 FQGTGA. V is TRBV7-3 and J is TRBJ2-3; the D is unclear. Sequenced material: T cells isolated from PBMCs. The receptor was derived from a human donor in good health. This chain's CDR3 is CASSLRPGDTQYF. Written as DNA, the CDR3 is TGTGCCAGCAGCTTACGTCCGGGAGATACGCAGTATTTT.